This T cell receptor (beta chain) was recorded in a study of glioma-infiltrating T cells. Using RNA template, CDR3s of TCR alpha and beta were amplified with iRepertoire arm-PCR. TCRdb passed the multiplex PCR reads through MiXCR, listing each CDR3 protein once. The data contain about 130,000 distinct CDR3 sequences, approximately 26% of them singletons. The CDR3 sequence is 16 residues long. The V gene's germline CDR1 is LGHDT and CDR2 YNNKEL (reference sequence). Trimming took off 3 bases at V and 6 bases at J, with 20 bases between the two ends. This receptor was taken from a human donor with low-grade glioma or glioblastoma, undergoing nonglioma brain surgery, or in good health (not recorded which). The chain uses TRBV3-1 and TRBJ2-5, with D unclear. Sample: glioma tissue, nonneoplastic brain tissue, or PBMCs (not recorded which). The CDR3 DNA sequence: TGTGCCAGCAGCCACACCCTGGTTGGCGACGCCCAGACCCAGTACTTC. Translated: CASSHTLVGDAQTQYF.